These 18 T cell receptor beta chains originate from one sample sequenced in a study of graft-versus-host responses after intestinal transplantation. Sequencing used immunoSEQ multiplex PCR; TCRdb keeps in-frame clones, though not all of them. The repertoire has over 45,000 clones, approximately 92% of them found once; the top ten carry about 5.9%. The source was PBMCs, collected approximately 740 days after a first intestinal transplant, on the day of a second. All receptors come from a human patient who received an intestinal transplant, so some T cells may come from the graft donor.

This chain uses TRBV6-5 with TRBJ2-3; D uncertain. The germline CDR1 and CDR2 sequences are MNHEY and SVGAGI. V lost 6 bases, J lost 1 base, and 8 bases lay in between. The CDR3 is made up of 13 amino acids. The CDR3 DNA reads as TGTGCCAGCAGGGCTGGGGGCACAGATACGCAGTATTTT. It codes for CASRAGGTDTQYF.

The chain has TRBV4-1 and TRBJ2-3; D perhaps matches TRBD2 (5 bases). The germline V gene encodes CDR1 MGHRA and CDR2 YSYEKL. CDR3 size: 12 residues. Trimming took 3 bases from V and 6 from J, leaving 7 bases between them. CDR3 sequence reads: CASSQRGDTQYF. CDR3 in DNA: TGCGCCAGCAGCCAGCGCGGGGATACGCAGTATTTT.

The rearrangement links TRBV6-5 to TRBJ1-2, with D possibly being TRBD1 (5 bases). V was clipped by 1 base and J by 4 bases, with 16 bases between them. The CDR3 contains 16 residues. Per germline, CDR1 MNHEY and CDR2 SVGAGI. The DNA for the CDR3 is TGTGCCAGCAGTTACTGCCAGGTGGGGGATCGCTATGGCTACACCTTC. This gives the protein CASSYCQVGDRYGYTF.

The chain has TRBV30 and TRBJ2-1; D tentatively fits TRBD1 or TRBD2 (6 bases each). CDR3 length equals 13 residues. Germline CDR1 reads GTSNPN; CDR2 reads SVGIG (reference sequence). The V end lost 0 bases, the J end lost 9 bases, and 12 bases lay between the germline ends. CDR3 nucleotides: TGTGCCTGGAGTGTACGGGGGCGCACTGAGCAGTTCTTC. As protein: CAWSVRGRTEQFF.

The chain uses TRBV7-9 and TRBJ2-7; D tentatively reads TRBD1 or TRBD2 (7 bases each). CDR1 is SEHNR and CDR2 is FQNEAQ in the germline V gene (reference sequence). This CDR3 region has 12 residues. V was pared by 2 bases and J by 12 bases, with 14 bases between. Here the CDR3 DNA reads TGTGCCAGCAGCTTACAGGGGGGGGCCCCGTACTTC. Translation gives CASSLQGGAPYF.

The chain employs TRBV5-1 and TRBJ2-3; D is possibly TRBD2 (5 bases). The germline gives CDR1 SGHRS, CDR2 YFSETQ. V gave up 2 bases and J gave up 6 bases, with 16 bases separating them. The CDR3 sequence is 15 residues long. DNA for the CDR3: TGCGCCAGCAGCTTCCCCACTAGTCCCGTGGATACGCAGTATTTT. Translated, it gives CASSFPTSPVDTQYF.

The chain uses TRBV19 and TRBJ2-7; 9 positions agree with TRBD1. V was clipped by 11 bases and J by 6 bases; unmatched bases: 8. CDR1 is LNHDA, CDR2 SQIVND, per germline (reference sequence). CDR3 length: 12 amino acids. The CDR3 is CAAGTGLGEQYF. Here the CDR3 DNA reads TGTGCCGCCGGGACAGGGTTGGGCGAGCAGTACTTC.

The chain couples TRBV6-5 to TRBJ1-2; possibly TRBD1 for D (5 bases). The CDR3 loop spans 13 amino acids. Germline V gene lookup returns CDR1 MNHEY and CDR2 SVGAGI. V dropped 1 base and J dropped 8 bases, with 11 bases sitting between them. The CDR3 loop reads CASSYLQGGGYTF. CDR3 bases: TGTGCCAGCAGTTACTTGCAGGGTGGAGGCTACACCTTC.

This clone occurred once. The chain carries TRBV5-6 and TRBJ2-5, with 8 bases aligning to TRBD2. The length of the CDR3 is 15 residues. Germline CDR1 SGHDT, CDR2 YYEEEE. Trimming cost V 2 bases and J 5 bases; bases outside gene matches: 8. CDR3 nucleotide sequence: TGTGCCAGCAGCTTCTCCGGGACTAGGGAGGAGACCCAGTACTTC. Its protein product is CASSFSGTREETQYF.

The chain recombines TRBV5-5 with TRBJ2-3; D is possibly TRBD1 or TRBD2 (7 bases each). V lost 4 bases and J lost 2, with 14 bases in between. The CDR3 consists of 15 residues. Germline V gene data show CDR1 as SGHKS and CDR2 as YYEKEE (reference sequence). CDR3 region: CASSTGEGLTDTQYF. CDR3 sequence (DNA): TGTGCCAGCAGCACAGGGGAGGGCCTCACAGATACGCAGTATTTT.

Only one count was recorded for this clone. The rearrangement joins TRBV19 to TRBJ2-7; the D gene could be TRBD1 or TRBD2 (5 bases each). The CDR3 is 13 residues long. V was cut by 5 bases and J by 1 base, with 9 bases left in between. Per germline, CDR1 LNHDA and CDR2 SQIVND (reference sequence). The CDR3 is CASSWGMSYEQYF. In DNA, the CDR3 is TGTGCCAGTAGTTGGGGGATGTCCTACGAGCAGTACTTC.

The chain couples TRBV30 to TRBJ1-2, with D possibly TRBD1 on 5 matching bases. The V end was cut by 4 bases, the J end by 0 bases, with 12 bases between. CDR1 and CDR2 (germline): GTSNPN, SVGIG (reference sequence). CDR3 size: 14 residues. This CDR3 reads CAWKQGITNYGYTF. DNA of the CDR3: TGTGCCTGGAAGCAGGGAATAACTAACTATGGCTACACCTTC.

This chain uses TRBV25-1 with TRBJ1-1; D is undetermined. V was trimmed by 0 bases and J by 6 bases, leaving 14 bases between them. In germline, CDR1 is MGHDK, CDR2 SYGVNS. The CDR3 totals 15 residues. The CDR3 region is CASSEYKKSQAEAFF. The CDR3 region has the DNA TGTGCCAGCAGTGAATATAAAAAGAGTCAGGCTGAAGCTTTCTTT.

The CDR3 coding sequence is TGTGCCGTCCTAAGCGGGAGATCCTACGAGCAGTACTTC. It translates to CAVLSGRSYEQYF. The V and J genes are TRBV10-3 and TRBJ2-7; TRBD2 matches 8 bases. V trimming: 11 bases; J trimming: 1 base; junction bases outside the gene matches: 7. Germline V gives CDR1 ENHRY, CDR2 SYGVKD. The CDR3 covers 13 residues.

The rearrangement joins TRBV6-4 to TRBJ2-3; no reliable D call. The V and J ends lost 6 bases and 2 bases respectively, with 9 bases between them. The CDR3 runs to 13 residues. CDR1 MRHNA and CDR2 SNTAGT come from the germline V gene. The chain's CDR3 is CASSRSPTDTQYF. CDR3 nucleotides: TGTGCCAGCAGCAGATCCCCCACAGATACGCAGTATTTT.

This CDR3 reads CASSRPGQGYYEQYF. The CDR3, as DNA: TGTGCCAGCAGCCGACCGGGACAGGGGTACTACGAGCAGTACTTC. The chain links TRBV6-5 to TRBJ2-7, with 10 bases identical to TRBD1. The CDR3 length is 15 residues. The V and J ends lost 6 bases and 3 bases, in that order; junction bases with no gene match: 8. Germline CDR1 reads MNHEY; CDR2 reads SVGAGI.

This clone was detected only a few times. The V gene is TRBV10-1, the J gene TRBJ2-2; 10 nucleotides line up with TRBD1. Germline values: CDR1 WNHNN, CDR2 SYGVQD (reference sequence). This CDR3 is built from 15 residues. The V segment lost 7 bases and the J segment 5 bases; nucleotides outside the gene matches: 7. The DNA for the CDR3 is TGCGCCAGCAATTCGGGACAGGGGAGGACCGGGGAGCTGTTTTTT. Translated, it gives CASNSGQGRTGELFF.

Only one count was recorded for this clone. The V and J genes are TRBV19 and TRBJ2-5, with TRBD2 identical over 10 bases. This CDR3 region has 15 residues. V gave up 4 bases and J gave up 1 base; unmatched junction bases: 3. CDR1 and CDR2 (germline): LNHDA, SQIVND (reference sequence). The CDR3: CASSRSGRAQETQYF. CDR3 sequence (DNA): TGTGCCAGTAGTAGGAGCGGGAGGGCCCAAGAGACCCAGTACTTC.